This TCR beta chain comes out of a study of T cell responses to AZD1222 COVID-19 vaccine. Overall study results and limits: In a largely white British group with more females than males, clonal diversity was possibly underestimated.

Assay used: immunoSEQ multiplex PCR; TCRdb lists only in-frame clones, some missing. The table lists nearly 80,000 clones, more than 75% of them singletons. The CDR3 extends over 16 amino acids. From germline, CDR1 is LNHDA and CDR2 SQIVND (reference sequence). Trimming pared 5 bases from V and 1 base from J, leaving 16 bases between. Worth noting for this clone: Its specificity is not known.

The receptor's source is an adult in good health. The specimen was peripheral blood, collected on day 0 of AZD1222 vaccination. The chain combines TRBV19 with TRBJ2-3; a weak D match, TRBD2 (6 bases). The CDR3 DNA reads as TGTGCCAGTAGTCGCGGGATTACTTCCGGCACAGATACGCAGTATTTT. Translation: CASSRGITSGTDTQYF.